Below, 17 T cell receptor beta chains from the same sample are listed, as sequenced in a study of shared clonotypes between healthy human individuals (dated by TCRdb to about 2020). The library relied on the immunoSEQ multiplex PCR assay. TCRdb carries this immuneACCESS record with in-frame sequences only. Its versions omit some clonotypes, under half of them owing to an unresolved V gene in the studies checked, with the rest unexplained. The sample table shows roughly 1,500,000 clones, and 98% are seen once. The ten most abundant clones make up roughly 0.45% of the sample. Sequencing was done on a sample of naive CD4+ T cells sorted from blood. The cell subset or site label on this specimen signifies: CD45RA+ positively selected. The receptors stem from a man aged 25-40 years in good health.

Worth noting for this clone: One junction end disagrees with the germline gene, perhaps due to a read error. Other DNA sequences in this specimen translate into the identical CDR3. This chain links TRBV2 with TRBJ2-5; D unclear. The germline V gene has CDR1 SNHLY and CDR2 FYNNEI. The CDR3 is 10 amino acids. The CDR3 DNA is TGTGCCAGCTCCCAAGAAACCCAGTACTTC. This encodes CASSQETQYF.

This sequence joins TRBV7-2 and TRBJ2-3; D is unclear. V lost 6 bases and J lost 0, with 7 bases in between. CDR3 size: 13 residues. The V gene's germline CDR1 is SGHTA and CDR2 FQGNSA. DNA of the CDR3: TGTGCCAGCAGGCCGACTAGCACAGATACGCAGTATTTT. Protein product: CASRPTSTDTQYF.

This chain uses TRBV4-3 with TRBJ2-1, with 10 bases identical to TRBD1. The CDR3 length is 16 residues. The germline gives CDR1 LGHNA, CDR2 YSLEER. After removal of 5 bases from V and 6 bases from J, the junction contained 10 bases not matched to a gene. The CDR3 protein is CASSAMPGTGVNEQFF. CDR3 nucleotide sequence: TGCGCCAGCAGCGCGATGCCCGGGACAGGGGTCAATGAGCAGTTCTTC.

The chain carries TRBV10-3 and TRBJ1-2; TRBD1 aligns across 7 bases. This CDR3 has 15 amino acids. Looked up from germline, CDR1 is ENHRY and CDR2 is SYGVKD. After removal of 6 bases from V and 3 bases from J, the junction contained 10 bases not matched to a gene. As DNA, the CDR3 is TGTGCCATCAGGGCTGCAGGGGGTCTCGACTATGGCTACACCTTC. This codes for CAIRAAGGLDYGYTF.

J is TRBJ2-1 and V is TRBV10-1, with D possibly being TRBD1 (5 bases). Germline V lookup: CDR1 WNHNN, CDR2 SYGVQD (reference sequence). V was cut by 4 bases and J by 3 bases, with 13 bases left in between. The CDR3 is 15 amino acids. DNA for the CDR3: TGCGCCAGCAGTGCAGCGTGGGGCCTCTACAATGAGCAGTTCTTC. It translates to CASSAAWGLYNEQFF.

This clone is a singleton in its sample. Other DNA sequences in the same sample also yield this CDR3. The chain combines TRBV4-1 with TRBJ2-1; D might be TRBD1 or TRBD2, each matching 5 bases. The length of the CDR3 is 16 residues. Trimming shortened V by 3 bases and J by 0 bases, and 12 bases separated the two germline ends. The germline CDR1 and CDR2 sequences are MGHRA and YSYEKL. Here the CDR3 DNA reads TGCGCCAGCAGCCAGGGGCTAGCAAGCTCCTACAATGAGCAGTTCTTC. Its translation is CASSQGLASSYNEQFF.

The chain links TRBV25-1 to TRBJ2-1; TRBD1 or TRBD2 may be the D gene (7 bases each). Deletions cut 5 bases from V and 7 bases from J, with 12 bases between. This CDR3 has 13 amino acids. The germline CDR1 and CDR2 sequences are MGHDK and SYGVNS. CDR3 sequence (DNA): TGTGCCAGCAGTCCGCAGGGGGGGAATGAGCAGTTCTTC. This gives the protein CASSPQGGNEQFF. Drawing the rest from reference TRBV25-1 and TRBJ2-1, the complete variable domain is EADIYQTPRYLVIGTGKKITLECSQTMGHDKMYWYQQDPGMELHLIHYSYGVNSTEKGDLSSESTVSRIRTEHFPLTLESARPSHTSQYLCASSPQGGNEQFFGPGTRLTVL.

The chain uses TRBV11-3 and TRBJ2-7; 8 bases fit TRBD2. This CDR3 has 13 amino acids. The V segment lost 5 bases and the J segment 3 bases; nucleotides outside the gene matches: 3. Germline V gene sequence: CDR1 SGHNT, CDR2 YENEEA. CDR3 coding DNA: TGTGCCAGCAGCAGGACTAGCTTCTACGAGCAGTACTTC. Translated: CASSRTSFYEQYF.

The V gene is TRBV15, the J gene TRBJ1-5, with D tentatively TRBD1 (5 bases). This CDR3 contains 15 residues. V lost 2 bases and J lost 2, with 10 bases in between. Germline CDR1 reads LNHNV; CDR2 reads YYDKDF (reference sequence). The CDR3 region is CATSRPRDGNQPQHF. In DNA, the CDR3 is TGTGCCACCAGCAGACCCAGGGACGGCAATCAGCCCCAGCATTTT. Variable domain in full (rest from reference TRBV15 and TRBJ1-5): DAMVIQNPRYQVTQFGKPVTLSCSQTLNHNVMYWYQQKSSQAPKLLFHYYDKDFNNEADTPDNFQSRRPNTSFCFLDIRSPGLGDTAMYLCATSRPRDGNQPQHFGDGTRLSIL.

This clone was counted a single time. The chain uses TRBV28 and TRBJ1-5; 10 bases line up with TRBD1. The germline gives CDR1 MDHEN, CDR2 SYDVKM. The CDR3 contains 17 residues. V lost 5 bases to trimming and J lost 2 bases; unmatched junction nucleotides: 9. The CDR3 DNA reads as TGTGCCAGCAGTCCCCCCCGACAGGGGGCTGGCAATCAGCCCCAGCATTTT. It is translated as CASSPPRQGAGNQPQHF.

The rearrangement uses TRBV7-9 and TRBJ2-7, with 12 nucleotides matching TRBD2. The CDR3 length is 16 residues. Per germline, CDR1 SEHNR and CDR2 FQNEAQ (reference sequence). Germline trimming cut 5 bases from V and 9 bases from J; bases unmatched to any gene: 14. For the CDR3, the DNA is TGTGCCAGCAGCGCCTCGGGAACTAGCGGGAGGATCCTGCAGTACTTC. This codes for CASSASGTSGRILQYF.

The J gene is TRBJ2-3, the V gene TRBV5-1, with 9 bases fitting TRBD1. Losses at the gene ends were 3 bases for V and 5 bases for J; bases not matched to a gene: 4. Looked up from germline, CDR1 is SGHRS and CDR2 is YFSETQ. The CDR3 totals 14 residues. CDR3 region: CASSSDRGIDTQYF. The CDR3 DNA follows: TGCGCCAGCAGCTCGGACAGGGGCATAGATACGCAGTATTTT.

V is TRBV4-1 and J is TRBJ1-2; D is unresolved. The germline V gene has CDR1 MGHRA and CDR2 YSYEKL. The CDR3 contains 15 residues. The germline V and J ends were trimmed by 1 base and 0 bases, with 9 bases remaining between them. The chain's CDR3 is CASSQVGSANYGYTF. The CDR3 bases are TGCGCCAGCAGCCAAGTAGGCTCAGCTAACTATGGCTACACCTTC.

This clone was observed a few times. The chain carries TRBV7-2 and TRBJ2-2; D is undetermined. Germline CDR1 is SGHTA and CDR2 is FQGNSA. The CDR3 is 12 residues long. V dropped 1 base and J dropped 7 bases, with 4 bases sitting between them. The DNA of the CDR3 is TGTGCCAGCAGCTTAGGACTCGGGGAGCTGTTTTTT. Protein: CASSLGLGELFF. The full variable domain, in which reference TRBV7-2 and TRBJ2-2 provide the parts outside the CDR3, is GAGVSQSPSNKVTEKGKDVELRCDPISGHTALYWYRQSLGQGLEFLIYFQGNSAPDKSGLPSDRFSAERTGGSVSTLTIQRTQQEDSAVYLCASSLGLGELFFGEGSRLTVL.

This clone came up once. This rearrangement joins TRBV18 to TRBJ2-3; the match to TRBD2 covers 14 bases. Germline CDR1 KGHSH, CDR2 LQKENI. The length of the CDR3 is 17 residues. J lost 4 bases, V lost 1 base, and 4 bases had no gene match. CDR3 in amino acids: CASSPRGTSGSPDTQYF. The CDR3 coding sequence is TGTGCCAGCTCACCACGGGGGACTAGCGGGAGCCCAGATACGCAGTATTTT.

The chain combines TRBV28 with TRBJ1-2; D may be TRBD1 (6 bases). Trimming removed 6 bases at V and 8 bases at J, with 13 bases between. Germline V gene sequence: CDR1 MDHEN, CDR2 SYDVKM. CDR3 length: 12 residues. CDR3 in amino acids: CASREQGSGYTF. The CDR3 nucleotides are TGTGCCAGCAGAGAGCAGGGGAGCGGCTACACCTTC.

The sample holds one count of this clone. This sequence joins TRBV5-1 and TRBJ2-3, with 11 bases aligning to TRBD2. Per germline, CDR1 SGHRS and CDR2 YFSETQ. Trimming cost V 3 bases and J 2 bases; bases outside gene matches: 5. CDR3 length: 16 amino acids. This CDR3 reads CASSSGLADDTDTQYF. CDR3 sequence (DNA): TGCGCCAGCAGCTCGGGACTAGCGGACGACACAGATACGCAGTATTTT.